This entry features one TCR beta chain sequence. The table came from immunoSEQ multiplex PCR; TCRdb's copy has only in-frame clones and leaves some out. The repertoire has 200,000 to 300,000 clones, about 87% of them found once; the top ten carry around 3.5%. The sample originates from a study of blood T cell repertoires in COVID-19. The CDR3 is 16 amino acids. V shed 4 bases and J 0 bases; nucleotides not matched to a gene: 7. Germline loops: CDR1 SNHLY, CDR2 FYNNEI. Specimen: peripheral blood. The sequence was obtained from a woman aged 40 to 55 with acute or convalescent COVID-19. The chain uses TRBV2 and TRBJ2-5; 8 bases match TRBD2. The CDR3 spells CASSGRGGGYQETQYF. For the CDR3, the DNA is TGTGCCAGCAGTGGAAGGGGCGGGGGGTACCAAGAGACCCAGTACTTC.